This is a list of T cell receptor beta chains from one sample in a study of identical twins. TCRdb analysed the 5' RACE reads with MiXCR anew, one entry per CDR3 protein. The sample lists 150,000 or so distinct CDR3 sequences; under 4.5% were seen once. The material sequenced was memory T cells sorted from blood. The receptors originated from a man younger than 30 in good health. Both conserved end residues are part of each CDR3. D genes are given only for firm matches. Size is omitted from some rows. Given values are once, few, many or a class for expanded clones.

v_call: TRBV20-1; clone_size: few; j_call: TRBJ2-5; d_call: -; cdr3_aa: CSATDRGWGETQYF; cdr3_nt: TGCAGTGCTACGGATCGCGGGTGGGGAGAGACCCAGTACTTC
v_call: TRBV7-9; clone_size: many; j_call: TRBJ2-4; d_call: -; cdr3_aa: CASSPVSRDKNIQYF; cdr3_nt: TGTGCCAGCAGCCCAGTTAGCAGAGACAAAAACATTCAGTACTTC
v_call: TRBV20-1; clone_size: many; j_call: TRBJ1-2; d_call: -; cdr3_aa: CSALSGEDYGYTF; cdr3_nt: TGCAGTGCCCTGTCTGGAGAGGACTATGGCTACACCTTC
v_call: TRBV6-2/TRBV6-3; clone_size: many; j_call: TRBJ1-5; d_call: TRBD1; cdr3_aa: CASSYLRPRQGVSGLNQPQHF; cdr3_nt: TGTGCCAGCAGTTACCTGCGGCCCCGACAGGGAGTCTCGGGCCTCAATCAGCCCCAGCATTTT
v_call: TRBV7-6; clone_size: many; j_call: TRBJ2-7; d_call: -; cdr3_aa: CASSLAGDEQYF; cdr3_nt: TGTGCCAGCAGCTTGGCCGGGGACGAGCAGTACTTC
v_call: TRBV20-1; clone_size: many; j_call: TRBJ2-2; d_call: -; cdr3_aa: CSARNTGTGELFF; cdr3_nt: TGCAGTGCTCGTAACACCGGCACCGGGGAGCTGTTTTTT
v_call: TRBV5-5; clone_size: -; j_call: TRBJ2-1; d_call: -; cdr3_aa: CASSPHEQFF; cdr3_nt: TGTGCCAGCAGCCCCCATGAGCAGTTCTTC
v_call: TRBV2; clone_size: many; j_call: TRBJ2-3; d_call: TRBD2; cdr3_aa: CASIAGVVADTQYF; cdr3_nt: TGTGCCAGCATAGCGGGAGTTGTCGCAGATACGCAGTATTTT
v_call: TRBV5-6; clone_size: many; j_call: TRBJ1-1; d_call: -; cdr3_aa: CASSLMAEAFF; cdr3_nt: TGTGCCAGCAGCTTGATGGCCGAAGCTTTCTTT
v_call: TRBV4-2; clone_size: -; j_call: TRBJ2-7; d_call: -; cdr3_aa: CASSQRFEQYF; cdr3_nt: TGTGCCAGCAGCCAAAGGTTCGAGCAGTACTTC
v_call: TRBV7-7; clone_size: many; j_call: TRBJ2-1; d_call: -; cdr3_aa: CASSLAGPNNEQFF; cdr3_nt: TGTGCCAGCAGCTTGGCGGGACCTAACAATGAGCAGTTCTTC
v_call: TRBV10-3; clone_size: many; j_call: TRBJ2-7; d_call: TRBD2; cdr3_aa: CAISRLAGDSEQYF; cdr3_nt: TGTGCCATCAGCCGACTAGCGGGAGATAGTGAGCAGTACTTC
v_call: TRBV11-2; clone_size: -; j_call: TRBJ2-2; d_call: TRBD1; cdr3_aa: CASSNNRGRGGELFF; cdr3_nt: TGTGCCAGCAGCAACAACAGGGGGCGAGGCGGGGAGCTGTTTTTT
v_call: TRBV3-1; clone_size: few; j_call: TRBJ2-3; d_call: -; cdr3_aa: CASSQGLRDTQYF; cdr3_nt: TGTGCCAGCAGCCAAGGACTAAGGGATACGCAGTATTTT